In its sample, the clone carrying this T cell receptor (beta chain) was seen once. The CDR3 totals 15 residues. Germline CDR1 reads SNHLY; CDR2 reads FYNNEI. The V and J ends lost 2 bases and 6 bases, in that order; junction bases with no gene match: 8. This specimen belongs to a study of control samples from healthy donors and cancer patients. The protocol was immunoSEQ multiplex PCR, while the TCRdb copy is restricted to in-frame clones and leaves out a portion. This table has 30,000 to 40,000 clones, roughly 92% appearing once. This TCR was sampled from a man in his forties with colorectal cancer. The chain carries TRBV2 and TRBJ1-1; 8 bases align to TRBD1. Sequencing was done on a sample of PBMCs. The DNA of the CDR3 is TGTGCCAGCAGTGAACTGGGACAGGTTATTGCTGAAGCTTTCTTT. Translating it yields CASSELGQVIAEAFF.